The T cell receptor (beta chain) described here comes from a study of blood T cell repertoires in COVID-19. Looking at the study overall: The origin of the acute and convalescent COVID-19 samples was the United States, Italy and Spain. The analysed material was cDNA or gDNA that came from T cells, B-cell-depleted T cells, or PBMCs.

Assay used: immunoSEQ multiplex PCR; TCRdb lists only in-frame clones, some missing. The data show around 300,000 clones, 86% seen once. The trim removed 6 bases at V and 7 bases at J, leaving 13 bases unmatched. This CDR3 contains 16 residues. Per the germline V gene, CDR1 is KGHSH and CDR2 is LQKENI. The specimen sequenced was peripheral blood. This TCR was sampled from a woman in her 30s with active or convalescent COVID-19. V is TRBV18 and J is TRBJ1-5; 9 positions agree with TRBD1. CDR3 sequence: CASSQRQGETRQPQHF. CDR3 in DNA: TGTGCCAGCTCTCAGCGACAGGGGGAGACAAGACAGCCCCAGCATTTT.